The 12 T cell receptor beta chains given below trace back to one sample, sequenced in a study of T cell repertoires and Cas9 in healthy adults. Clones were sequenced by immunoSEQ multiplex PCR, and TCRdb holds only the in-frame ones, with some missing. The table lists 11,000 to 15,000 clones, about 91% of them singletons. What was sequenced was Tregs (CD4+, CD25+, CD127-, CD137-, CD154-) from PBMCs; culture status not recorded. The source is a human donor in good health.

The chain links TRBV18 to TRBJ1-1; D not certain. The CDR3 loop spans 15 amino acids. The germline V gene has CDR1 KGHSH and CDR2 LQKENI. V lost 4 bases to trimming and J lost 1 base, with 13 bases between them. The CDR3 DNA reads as TGTGCCAGCTCACTTTCCCCCGGGCCGAACACTGAAGCTTTCTTT. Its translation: CASSLSPGPNTEAFF. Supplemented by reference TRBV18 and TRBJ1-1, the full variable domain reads NAGVMQNPRHLVRRRGQEARLRCSPMKGHSHVYWYRQLPEEGLKFMVYLQKENIIDESGMPKERFSAEFPKEGPSILRIQQVVRGDSAAYFCASSLSPGPNTEAFFGQGTRLTVV.

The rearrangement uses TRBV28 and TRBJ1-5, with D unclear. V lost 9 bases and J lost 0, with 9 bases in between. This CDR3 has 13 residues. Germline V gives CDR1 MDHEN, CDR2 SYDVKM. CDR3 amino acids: CASYTSSNQPQHF. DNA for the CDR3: TGTGCCAGTTACACGAGTAGCAATCAGCCCCAGCATTTT. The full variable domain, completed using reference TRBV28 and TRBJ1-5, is DVKVTQSSRYLVKRTGEKVFLECVQDMDHENMFWYRQDPGLGLRLIYFSYDVKMKEKGDIPEGYSVSREKKERFSLILESASTNQTSMYLCASYTSSNQPQHFGDGTRLSIL.

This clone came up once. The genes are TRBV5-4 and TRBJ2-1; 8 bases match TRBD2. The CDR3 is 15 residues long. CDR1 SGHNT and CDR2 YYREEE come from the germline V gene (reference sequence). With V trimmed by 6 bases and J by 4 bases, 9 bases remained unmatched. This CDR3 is CASITNERGYNEQFF. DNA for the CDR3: TGTGCCAGCATCACAAACGAGCGGGGGTACAATGAGCAGTTCTTC.

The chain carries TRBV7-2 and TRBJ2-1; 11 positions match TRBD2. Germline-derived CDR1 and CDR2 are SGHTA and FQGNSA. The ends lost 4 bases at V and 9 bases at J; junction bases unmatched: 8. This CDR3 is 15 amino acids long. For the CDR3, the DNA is TGTGCCAGCAGCTCTAGCGGGGGGCTTTGGGTTGAGCAGTTCTTC. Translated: CASSSSGGLWVEQFF.

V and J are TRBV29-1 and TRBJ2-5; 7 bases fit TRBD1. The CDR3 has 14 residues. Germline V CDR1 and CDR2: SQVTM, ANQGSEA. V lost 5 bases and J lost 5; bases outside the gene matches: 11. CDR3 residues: CSVRYTQGTETQYF. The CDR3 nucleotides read TGCAGCGTTCGGTACACACAGGGGACGGAGACCCAGTACTTC.

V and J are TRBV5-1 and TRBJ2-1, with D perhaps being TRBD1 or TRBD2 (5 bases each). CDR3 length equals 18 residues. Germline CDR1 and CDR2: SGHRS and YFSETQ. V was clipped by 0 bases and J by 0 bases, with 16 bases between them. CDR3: CASSLGGPGQSSYNEQFF. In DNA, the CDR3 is TGCGCCAGCAGCTTGGGGGGTCCGGGGCAGAGCTCCTACAATGAGCAGTTCTTC.

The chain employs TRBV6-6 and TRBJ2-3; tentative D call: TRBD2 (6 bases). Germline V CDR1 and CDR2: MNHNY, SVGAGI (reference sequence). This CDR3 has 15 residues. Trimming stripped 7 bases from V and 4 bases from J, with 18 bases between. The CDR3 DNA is TGTGCCAGCATTTGGGGCGGGGCGGGCGCAGATACGCAGTATTTT. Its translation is CASIWGGAGADTQYF.

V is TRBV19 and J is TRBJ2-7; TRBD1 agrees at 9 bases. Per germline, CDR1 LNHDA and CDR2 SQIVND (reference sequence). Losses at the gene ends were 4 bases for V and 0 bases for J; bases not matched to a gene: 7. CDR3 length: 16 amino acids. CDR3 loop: CASSTEDRGNSYEQYV. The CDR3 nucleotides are TGTGCCAGTAGTACCGAGGACAGGGGTAACTCCTACGAGCAGTACGTC.

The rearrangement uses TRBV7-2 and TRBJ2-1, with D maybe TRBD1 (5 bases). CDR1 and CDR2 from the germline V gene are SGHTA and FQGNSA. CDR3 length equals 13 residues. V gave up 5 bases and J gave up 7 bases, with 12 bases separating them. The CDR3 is CASSRQWDNEQFF. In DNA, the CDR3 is TGTGCCAGCAGCCGACAGTGGGATAATGAGCAGTTCTTC.

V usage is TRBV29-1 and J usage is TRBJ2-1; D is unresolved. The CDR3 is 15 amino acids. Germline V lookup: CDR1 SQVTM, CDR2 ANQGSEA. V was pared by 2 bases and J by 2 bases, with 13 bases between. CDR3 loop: CSVESALSPYNEQFF. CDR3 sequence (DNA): TGCAGCGTTGAAAGTGCACTCTCCCCCTACAATGAGCAGTTCTTC.

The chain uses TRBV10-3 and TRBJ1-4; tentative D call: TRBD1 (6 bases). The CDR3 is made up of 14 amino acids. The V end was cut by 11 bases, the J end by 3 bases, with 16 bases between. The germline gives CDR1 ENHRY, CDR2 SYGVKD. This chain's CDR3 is CASQPGAANEKLFF. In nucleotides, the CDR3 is TGTGCCTCCCAGCCGGGGGCTGCTAATGAAAAACTGTTTTTT.

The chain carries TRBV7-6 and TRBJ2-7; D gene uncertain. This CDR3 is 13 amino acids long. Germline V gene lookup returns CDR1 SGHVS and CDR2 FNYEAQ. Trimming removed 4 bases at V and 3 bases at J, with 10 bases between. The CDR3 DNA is TGTGCCAGCAGCTCCGGTAATTTCTACGAGCAGTACTTC. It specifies CASSSGNFYEQYF.